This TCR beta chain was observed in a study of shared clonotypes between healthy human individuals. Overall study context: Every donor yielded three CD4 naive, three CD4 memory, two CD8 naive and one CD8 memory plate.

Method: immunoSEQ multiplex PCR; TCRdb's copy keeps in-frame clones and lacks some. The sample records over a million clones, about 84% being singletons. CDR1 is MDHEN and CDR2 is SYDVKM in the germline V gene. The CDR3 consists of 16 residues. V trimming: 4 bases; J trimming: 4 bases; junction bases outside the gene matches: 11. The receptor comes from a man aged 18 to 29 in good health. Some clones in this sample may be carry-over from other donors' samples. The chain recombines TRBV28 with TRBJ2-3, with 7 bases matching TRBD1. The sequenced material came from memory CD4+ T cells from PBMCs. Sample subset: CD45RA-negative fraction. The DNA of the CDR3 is TGTGCCAGCAGTTCCTCACAGGGGTACGGAGCAGATACGCAGTATTTT. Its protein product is CASSSSQGYGADTQYF.